This TCR beta chain was captured by sequencing in a study of T cell changes during pregnancy in multiple sclerosis. Trimming left V 3 bases short and J 4 bases short, with 10 bases between. This CDR3 spans 14 amino acids. Germline V CDR1 and CDR2: MDHEN, SYDVKM. The repertoire was sequenced with immunoSEQ multiplex PCR; TCRdb's copy has only in-frame clones and lacks some. The sample lists under 50,000 clones, just under 95% occurring once. The clonotype was recovered from a female donor with multiple sclerosis, enrolled in a pregnancy study. Source: CD8+ T cells from peripheral blood mononuclear cells, taken after pregnancy. The V gene is TRBV28, the J gene TRBJ1-5; no firm D call. CDR3 sequence: CASSLWRLNQPQHF. The CDR3 region has the DNA TGTGCCAGCAGTTTGTGGCGGTTGAATCAGCCCCAGCATTTT.